Presented here are 19 T cell receptor beta chains from one specimen sequenced in a study of blood T cells in healthy people across ages. Through a sample-barcoded 5' primer and a J-beta primer mix, a second PCR was run for roughly 6 to 12 cycles. Each CDR3 protein is one row after TCRdb ran MiXCR on the 5' RACE reads. The sample yields fewer than 800,000 distinct CDR3 sequences, just under 25% seen once. These same data were also listed under a study on T cells of mothers and their children.

Sequenced input: blood. These receptors all come from a boy younger than 18 in good health.

The chain is built from TRBV7-9 and TRBJ1-2; D ambiguous. There are 14 residues in the CDR3. In germline, CDR1 is SEHNR, CDR2 FQNEAQ (reference sequence). V gave up 0 bases and J gave up 1 base, with 6 bases separating them. The CDR3 DNA is TGTGCCAGCAGCTTAGCGGACCTTAACTATGGCTACACCTTC. As protein: CASSLADLNYGYTF.

The chain couples TRBV5-1 to TRBJ2-1; TRBD1 agrees at 8 bases. Germline CDR1 SGHRS, CDR2 YFSETQ. J lost 7 bases, V lost 4 bases, and 10 bases had no gene match. The CDR3 runs 15 residues. The DNA for the CDR3 is TGCGCCAGCAGCATCGACAGGGGCCTAGGTAATGAGCAGTTCTTC. Protein product: CASSIDRGLGNEQFF.

This clonotype was recorded a few times. The J gene is TRBJ2-5, the V gene TRBV5-1; 13 bases line up with TRBD2. This CDR3 has 16 amino acids. The germline gives CDR1 SGHRS, CDR2 YFSETQ. V trimming: 3 bases; J trimming: 7 bases; junction bases outside the gene matches: 9. CDR3 DNA sequence: TGCGCCAGCAGCTCTTACGGGACTAGCGGGAACGGGACCCAGTACTTC. As protein: CASSSYGTSGNGTQYF.

The chain recombines TRBV20-1 with TRBJ1-2, with D uncertain. The CDR3 totals 13 residues. V lost 6 bases and J lost 5, with 16 bases in between. Germline values: CDR1 DFQATT, CDR2 SNEGSKA (reference sequence). The CDR3 spells CSAQADTGYGYTF. The CDR3 DNA reads as TGCAGTGCCCAGGCTGATACGGGGTATGGCTACACCTTC.

This rearrangement joins TRBV20-1 to TRBJ2-7; TRBD2 matches at 10 bases. The CDR3 extends over 15 amino acids. CDR1 is DFQATT, CDR2 SNEGSKA, per germline (reference sequence). CDR3 nucleotide sequence: TGCAGCGCTGAAGCTGCTAGCGGGAGCTCCTACGAGCAGTACTTC. Its translation is CSAEAASGSSYEQYF.

V and J are TRBV5-1 and TRBJ2-5, with TRBD2 identical over 8 bases. This CDR3 is 15 amino acids long. After removal of 3 bases from V and 5 bases from J, the junction contained 9 bases not matched to a gene. Germline values: CDR1 SGHRS, CDR2 YFSETQ. The CDR3 reads CASSSGGITRETQYF. The CDR3 nucleotides are TGCGCCAGCAGCTCGGGAGGGATCACGAGGGAGACCCAGTACTTC.

A remark on this clonotype: An end of the junction differs from the germline gene, which may be a read error. The chain links TRBV27 to TRBJ2-5, with D possibly being TRBD2 (6 bases). The CDR3 length is 14 residues. Germline CDR1 is MNHEY and CDR2 is SMNVEV (reference sequence). The CDR3 loop is CTSSPHSGQETQYF. The CDR3 DNA reads TGTACCAGCAGTCCCCATAGCGGACAAGAGACCCAGTACTTC.

This clonotype was seen only a few times. The rearrangement uses TRBV29-1 and TRBJ2-7; TRBD2 matches at 7 bases. The germline gives CDR1 SQVTM, CDR2 ANQGSEA. V lost 6 bases and J lost 2; bases outside the gene matches: 10. This CDR3 has 14 residues. In DNA, the CDR3 is TGCAGCGTGAAAGGCTCTAGCGGCCCCTACGAGCAGTACTTC. The encoded protein is CSVKGSSGPYEQYF.

The V gene is TRBV7-9, the J gene TRBJ1-2; no clear D gene. The germline V and J ends were trimmed by 3 bases and 0 bases, with 20 bases remaining between them. CDR3 length: 18 amino acids. CDR1 is SEHNR, CDR2 FQNEAQ, per germline (reference sequence). CDR3 residues: CASSFLPSWISANYGYTF. CDR3 sequence (DNA): TGTGCCAGCAGCTTCCTCCCTTCTTGGATCTCGGCTAACTATGGCTACACCTTC.

This clonotype has ten or more counts. The genes are TRBV3-1 and TRBJ2-7; tentatively, D is TRBD1 or TRBD2 (5 bases each). V shed 5 bases and J shed 3 bases, with 8 bases lying between them. The CDR3 spans 12 residues. Germline V lookup: CDR1 LGHDT, CDR2 YNNKEL (reference sequence). The CDR3: CASSGGDYEQYF. In DNA, the CDR3 is TGTGCCAGCAGCGGGGGAGACTACGAGCAGTACTTC.

V and J are TRBV29-1 and TRBJ2-1; unclear D gene. Germline V gene data show CDR1 as SQVTM and CDR2 as ANQGSEA. Trimming stripped 7 bases from V and 3 bases from J, with 4 bases between. The CDR3 runs to 10 residues. CDR3 sequence reads: CSGSYNEQFF. In nucleotides, the CDR3 is TGCAGCGGGAGCTACAATGAGCAGTTCTTC.

In the case of this clonotype: The junction does not match germline at one end; this may be a read error. The rearrangement links TRBV10-3 to TRBJ1-6; 8 bases fit TRBD1. The length of the CDR3 is 14 residues. The germline V gene has CDR1 ENHRY and CDR2 SYGVKD. CDR3: CVISEVQGGSPLHF. CDR3 nucleotide sequence: TGTGTCATCAGTGAAGTACAGGGGGGATCACCCCTCCACTTT.

This clonotype appeared a few times. J is TRBJ2-3 and V is TRBV7-3; a possible D gene is TRBD2 (6 bases). CDR1 and CDR2 (germline): SGHTA, FQGTGA. CDR3 size: 15 residues. The V and J ends lost 1 base and 2 bases respectively, with 10 bases between them. DNA for the CDR3: TGTGCCAGCAGCTTAAGGGGCGGGGACACAGATACGCAGTATTTT. Protein product: CASSLRGGDTDTQYF. The full variable domain, in which reference TRBV7-3 and TRBJ2-3 provide the parts outside the CDR3, is GAGVSQTPSNKVTEKGKYVELRCDPISGHTALYWYRQSLGQGPEFLIYFQGTGAADDSGLPNDRFFAVRPEGSVSTLKIQRTERGDSAVYLCASSLRGGDTDTQYFGPGTRLTVL.

The V gene is TRBV27, the J gene TRBJ2-7, with TRBD2 matching 8 bases. Trimming at V came to 2 bases and at J to 3 bases, leaving 6 bases not matched to a gene. The CDR3 is made up of 15 amino acids. Germline V gene data show CDR1 as MNHEY and CDR2 as SMNVEV (reference sequence). The CDR3 coding sequence is TGTGCCAGCAGTTTAGCGGCTAGCGGGTTCTACGAGCAGTACTTC. It specifies CASSLAASGFYEQYF.

This clonotype showed up many times. The V and J genes are TRBV29-1 and TRBJ1-1, with D hard to call. Germline V gene data show CDR1 as SQVTM and CDR2 as ANQGSEA. The CDR3 has 11 residues. V lost 6 bases and J lost 1, with 6 bases in between. Here the CDR3 DNA reads TGCAGCGTCCGACAGAACACTGAAGCTTTCTTT. Its protein product is CSVRQNTEAFF.

A few counts support this clonotype. The V gene is TRBV19, the J gene TRBJ2-7, with TRBD1 matching 7 bases. V trimming: 5 bases; J trimming: 5 bases; junction bases outside the gene matches: 6. The CDR3 spans 13 residues. Per germline, CDR1 LNHDA and CDR2 SQIVND (reference sequence). CDR3 residues: CASSFTGAHEQYF. In DNA, the CDR3 is TGTGCCAGTAGTTTTACAGGGGCCCACGAGCAGTACTTC.

The chain employs TRBV28 and TRBJ1-2, with TRBD1 matching over 9 bases. Germline V CDR1 and CDR2: MDHEN, SYDVKM. V was clipped by 6 bases and J by 3 bases; unmatched bases: 8. The CDR3 has 15 amino acids. This CDR3 is CASSPGQGLDYGYTF. The CDR3 coding sequence is TGTGCCAGCAGCCCAGGACAGGGGTTAGACTATGGCTACACCTTC.

The chain employs TRBV27 and TRBJ2-7; 7 bases align to TRBD2. Trimming removed 2 bases from V and 0 bases from J; junction bases left unmatched: 7. CDR1 MNHEY and CDR2 SMNVEV come from the germline V gene (reference sequence). This CDR3 is built from 16 residues. In DNA form, the CDR3 reads TGTGCCAGCAGTTTAAGTAGCGGGCCCTTCTCCTACGAGCAGTACTTC. Translation: CASSLSSGPFSYEQYF.

This clonotype was found many times. The V gene is TRBV12-3 or TRBV12-4, the J gene TRBJ2-4; 11 nucleotides agree with TRBD1. There are 14 residues in the CDR3. Losses at the gene ends were 5 bases for V and 9 bases for J; bases not matched to a gene: 6. CDR3 nucleotides: TGTGCCAGCAGTCCCTGGACAGGGGGCATCATTCAGTACTTC. Translating it yields CASSPWTGGIIQYF.